This T cell receptor (beta chain) derives from a study of regulatory T cells in long-lasting Graves disease. The study's findings and limits: Tissue studied was limited to peripheral blood, excluding thyroid tissue.

Remarks on this clonotype: The antigen remains undetermined. A read error is possible here, since a much larger clone lies one base away.

Time point indicated: persistent/refractory GD, antithyroid drugs over 5 years with positive TRAb. There was RNA extracted from PBMCs, and the TCR library was made from it. All patients originated from an endocrinology department located in Xi'an, China. CDR3 regions were amplified by Arm-PCR using iRepertoire HTBI primers to build TCR beta libraries. Each CDR3 protein is one row after TCRdb ran MiXCR on the multiplex PCR reads. The data hold 700,000 or so distinct CDR3 sequences, with around 30% observed a single time. The receptor was derived from a female donor with Graves disease. The specimen was peripheral blood mononuclear cells (PBMCs), collected when the disease was refractory, from a patient treated with antithyroid drugs.

CDR3 residues: CASSQERGNEKLLF. The CDR3, as DNA: TGCGCCAGCAGCCAAGAGCGTGGTAATGAAAAACTGCTTTTT. The chain recombines TRBV4-1 with TRBJ1-4, with D unclear. The CDR3 length is 14 residues. Per the germline V gene, CDR1 is MGHRA and CDR2 is YSYEKL.